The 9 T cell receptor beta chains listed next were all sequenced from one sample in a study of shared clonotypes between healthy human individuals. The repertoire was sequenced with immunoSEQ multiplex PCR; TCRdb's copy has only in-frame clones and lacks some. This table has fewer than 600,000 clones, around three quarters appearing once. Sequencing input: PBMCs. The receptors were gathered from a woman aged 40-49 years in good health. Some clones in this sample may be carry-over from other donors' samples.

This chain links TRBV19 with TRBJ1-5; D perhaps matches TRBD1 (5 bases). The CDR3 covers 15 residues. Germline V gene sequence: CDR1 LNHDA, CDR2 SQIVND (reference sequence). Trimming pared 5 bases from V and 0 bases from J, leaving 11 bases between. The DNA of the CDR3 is TGTGCCAGTAGTTACACAGGTTATAGCAATCAGCCCCAGCATTTT. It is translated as CASSYTGYSNQPQHF.

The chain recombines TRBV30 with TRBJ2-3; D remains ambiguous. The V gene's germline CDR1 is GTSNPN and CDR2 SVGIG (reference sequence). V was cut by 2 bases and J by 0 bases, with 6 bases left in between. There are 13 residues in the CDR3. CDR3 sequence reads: CAWSTVSTDTQYF. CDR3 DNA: TGTGCCTGGAGTACCGTTAGCACAGATACGCAGTATTTT.

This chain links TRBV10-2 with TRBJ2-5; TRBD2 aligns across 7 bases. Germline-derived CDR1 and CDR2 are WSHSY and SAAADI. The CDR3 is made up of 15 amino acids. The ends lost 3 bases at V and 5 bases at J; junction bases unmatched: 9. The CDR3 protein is CASSDRGRAVETQYF. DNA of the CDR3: TGCGCCAGCAGTGATAGAGGGAGGGCCGTGGAGACCCAGTACTTC.

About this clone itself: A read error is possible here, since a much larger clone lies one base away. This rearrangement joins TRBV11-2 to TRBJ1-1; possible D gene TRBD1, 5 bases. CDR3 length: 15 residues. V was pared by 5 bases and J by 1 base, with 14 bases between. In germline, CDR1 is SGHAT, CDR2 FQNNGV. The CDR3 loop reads CASSRTAGTNTEAFF. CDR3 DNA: TGTGCCAGCAGCCGTACGGCAGGGACGAACACTGAAGCTTTCTTT.

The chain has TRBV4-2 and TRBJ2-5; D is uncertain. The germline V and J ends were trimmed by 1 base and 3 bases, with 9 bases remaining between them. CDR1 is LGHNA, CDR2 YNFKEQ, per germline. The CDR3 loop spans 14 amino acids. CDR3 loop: CASSQGSKKETQYF. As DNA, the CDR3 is TGTGCCAGCAGCCAAGGTAGTAAAAAAGAGACCCAGTACTTC.

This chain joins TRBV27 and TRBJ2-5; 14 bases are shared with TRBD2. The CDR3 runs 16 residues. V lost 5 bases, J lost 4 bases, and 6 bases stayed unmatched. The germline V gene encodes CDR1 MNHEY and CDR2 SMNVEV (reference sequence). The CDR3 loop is CASSKGLAGVGETQYF. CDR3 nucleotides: TGTGCCAGCAGTAAGGGACTAGCGGGAGTTGGAGAGACCCAGTACTTC.

CDR3 amino acids: CASSQARGYEQFF. The CDR3 DNA follows: TGTGCCAGCAGCCAGGCCAGGGGATATGAGCAGTTCTTC. The chain recombines TRBV4-2 with TRBJ2-1; perhaps TRBD1 as D (6 bases). The CDR3 has 13 residues. Trimming took off 3 bases at V and 8 bases at J, with 11 bases between the two ends. Germline CDR1 reads LGHNA; CDR2 reads YNFKEQ.

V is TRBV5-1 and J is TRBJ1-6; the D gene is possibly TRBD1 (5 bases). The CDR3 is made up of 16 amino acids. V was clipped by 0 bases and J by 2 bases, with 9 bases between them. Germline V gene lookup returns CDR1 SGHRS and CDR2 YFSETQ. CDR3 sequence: CASSLVGGTYNSPLHF. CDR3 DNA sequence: TGCGCCAGCAGCTTGGTGGGGGGAACCTATAATTCACCCCTCCACTTT. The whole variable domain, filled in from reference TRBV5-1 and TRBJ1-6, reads KAGVTQTPRYLIKTRGQQVTLSCSPISGHRSVSWYQQTPGQGLQFLFEYFSETQRNKGNFPGRFSGRQFSNSRSEMNVSTLELGDSALYLCASSLVGGTYNSPLHFGNGTRLTVT.

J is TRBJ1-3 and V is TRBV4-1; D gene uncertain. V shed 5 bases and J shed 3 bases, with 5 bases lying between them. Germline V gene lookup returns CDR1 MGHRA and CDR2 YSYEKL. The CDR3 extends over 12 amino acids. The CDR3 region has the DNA TGCGCCAGCAGCTTGGGTGGAAACACCATATATTTT. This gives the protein CASSLGGNTIYF.